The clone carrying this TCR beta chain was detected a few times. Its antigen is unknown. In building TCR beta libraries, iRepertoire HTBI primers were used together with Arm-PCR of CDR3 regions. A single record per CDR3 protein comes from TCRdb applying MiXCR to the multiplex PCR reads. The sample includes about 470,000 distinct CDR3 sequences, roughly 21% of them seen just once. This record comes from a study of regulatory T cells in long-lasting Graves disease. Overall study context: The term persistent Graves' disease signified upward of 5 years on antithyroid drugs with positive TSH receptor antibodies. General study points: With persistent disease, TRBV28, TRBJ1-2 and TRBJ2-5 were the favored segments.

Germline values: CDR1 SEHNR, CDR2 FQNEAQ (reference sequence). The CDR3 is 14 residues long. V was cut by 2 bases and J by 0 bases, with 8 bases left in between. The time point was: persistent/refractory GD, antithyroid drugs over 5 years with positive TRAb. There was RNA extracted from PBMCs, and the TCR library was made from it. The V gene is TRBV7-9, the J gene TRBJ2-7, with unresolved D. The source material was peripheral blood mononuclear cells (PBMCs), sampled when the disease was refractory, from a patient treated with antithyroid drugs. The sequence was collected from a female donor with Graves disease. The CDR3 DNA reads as TGTGCCAGCAGCTTAAGGACGAACTCCTACGAGCAGTACTTC. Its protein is CASSLRTNSYEQYF.